Below, 32 T cell receptor beta chains from the same sample are listed, as sequenced in a study of sequential checkpoint blockade in melanoma. Repertoires were generated with immunoSEQ multiplex PCR, while TCRdb's copy carries only in-frame clones and drops some. The sample shows around 9,000 clones, about 50% of them seen only once. The treatment denotes: randomized to nivolumab then ipilimumab (arm A) or the reverse (arm B). Specimen: CD8+ T cells sorted from blood (inferred from file names), collected from a patient given nivolumab and ipilimumab in sequence. All receptors derive from a human donor with melanoma.

This clone was counted between two and nine times. The J gene is TRBJ2-5, the V gene TRBV27; 7 nucleotides agree with TRBD1. The J segment lost 5 bases and the V segment lost 5 bases, leaving 8 bases of the junction unmatched. The germline CDR1 and CDR2 sequences are MNHEY and SMNVEV (reference sequence). The CDR3 has 14 residues. In DNA, the CDR3 is TGTGCCAGCAGTGCCATACAGGGGATCGAGACCCAGTACTTC. Its protein is CASSAIQGIETQYF.

This chain connects TRBV27 to TRBJ2-1; TRBD2 aligns across 11 bases. Unmatched junction bases numbered 3, after V lost 4 bases and J lost 4 bases. The CDR3 totals 15 residues. Germline CDR1 reads MNHEY; CDR2 reads SMNVEV (reference sequence). Here the CDR3 reads CASSSGTSGYNEQFF. CDR3 in DNA: TGTGCCAGCAGTTCCGGGACTAGCGGTTACAATGAGCAGTTCTTC.

This clone was counted once. The rearrangement joins TRBV29-1 to TRBJ1-1; D might be TRBD1 (5 bases). The germline V gene has CDR1 SQVTM and CDR2 ANQGSEA. CDR3 length equals 14 residues. The CDR3 loop is CRVKSGTMNTEAFF. As DNA, the CDR3 is TGCAGGGTTAAATCCGGGACTATGAACACTGAAGCTTTCTTT. Full variable domain (remainder filled in from reference TRBV29-1 and TRBJ1-1): SAVISQKPSRDICQRGTSLTIQCQVDSQVTMMFWYRQQPGQSLTLIATANQGSEATYESGFVIDKFPISRPNLTFSTLTVSNMSPEDSSIYLCRVKSGTMNTEAFFGQGTRLTVV.

CDR3 amino acids: CASSDRTGIQETQYF. The CDR3 DNA sequence: TGTGCCAGCAGCGACAGGACAGGCATCCAAGAGACCCAGTACTTC. The V and J genes are TRBV11-2 and TRBJ2-5; 7 bases are a match to TRBD1. Germline CDR1 and CDR2: SGHAT and FQNNGV. V trimming: 5 bases; J trimming: 1 base; junction bases outside the gene matches: 7. This CDR3 spans 15 amino acids.

The V and J genes are TRBV20-1 and TRBJ2-7, with a weak D call TRBD2 (5 bases). Trimming removed 3 bases at V and 7 bases at J, with 10 bases between. CDR3 length equals 11 residues. Germline CDR1 is DFQATT and CDR2 is SNEGSKA (reference sequence). The CDR3 region is CSARLGSEQYF. The CDR3 coding sequence is TGCAGTGCTAGGTTGGGGAGTGAGCAGTACTTC.

The rearrangement links TRBV7-6 to TRBJ2-3, with TRBD2 identical over 16 bases. With 5 bases clipped from V and 1 base from J, the junction kept 6 bases outside the gene matches. The CDR3 loop spans 18 amino acids. The germline V gene encodes CDR1 SGHVS and CDR2 FNYEAQ. The CDR3 loop reads CASSMGLAGGQRTDTQYF. DNA of the CDR3: TGTGCCAGCAGCATGGGACTAGCGGGGGGGCAGCGCACAGATACGCAGTATTTT.

The chain joins TRBV6-5 to TRBJ2-3; D possibly corresponds to TRBD1 (6 bases). The CDR3 extends over 15 amino acids. Germline V lookup: CDR1 MNHEY, CDR2 SVGAGI. V shed 2 bases and J shed 4 bases, with 13 bases lying between them. CDR3 in DNA: TGTGCCAGCAGTTACATGGCAGGGGTCGCAGATACGCAGTATTTT. Translation gives CASSYMAGVADTQYF.

As regards this clone: The junction does not match germline at one end; this may be a read error. The chain uses TRBV7-9 and TRBJ2-5; 12 nucleotides line up with TRBD2. The CDR3 runs 18 residues. Germline assignment: CDR1 SEHNR and CDR2 FQNEAQ (reference sequence). DNA of the CDR3: TGCGCCAGCAGCCAAGATCTAGCGGGAGGGCTCTTAGAAGAGACCCAGTACTTC. Its protein product is CASSQDLAGGLLEETQYF. Filled out from reference TRBV7-9 and TRBJ2-5, the complete variable domain reads DTGVSQNPRHKITKRGQNVTFRCDPISEHNRLYWYRQTLGQGPEFLTYFQNEAQLEKSRLLSDRFSAERPKGSFSTLEIQRTEQGDSAMYLCASSQDLAGGLLEETQYFGPGTRLLVL.

The table lists this clone with a few counts. The V gene is TRBV6-4, the J gene TRBJ2-2, with 7 bases matching TRBD2. The junction had 4 bases not matched to a gene; V was cut back by 0 bases and J by 3 bases. The CDR3 extends over 16 amino acids. The germline gives CDR1 MRHNA, CDR2 SNTAGT. The CDR3 DNA reads as TGTGCCAGCAGTGACTCAGAGCGGGGCGACACCGGGGAGCTGTTTTTT. Protein: CASSDSERGDTGELFF.

Regarding this clone: The sample holds other DNA sequences that translate to the same CDR3. The V call is TRBV6-6, the J call TRBJ1-6; the D is unclear. The germline gives CDR1 MNHNY, CDR2 SVGAGI (reference sequence). The CDR3 has 14 residues. The germline V and J ends were trimmed by 2 bases and 8 bases, with 10 bases remaining between them. The CDR3 loop reads CASSYGGEYSPLHF. DNA of the CDR3: TGTGCCAGCAGTTACGGAGGCGAATATTCACCCCTCCACTTT.

The V call is TRBV9, the J call TRBJ2-1; a possible D gene is TRBD1 (6 bases). Trimming removed 2 bases at V and 4 bases at J, with 13 bases between. Germline assignment: CDR1 SGDLS and CDR2 YYNGEE. The CDR3 has 15 residues. For the CDR3, the DNA is TGTGCCAGCAGCGTGGAAGGGGGATATTACAATGAGCAGTTCTTC. Protein: CASSVEGGYYNEQFF.

This chain joins TRBV4-1 and TRBJ2-3, with TRBD2 identical over 9 bases. The CDR3 runs to 16 residues. CDR1 is MGHRA and CDR2 is YSYEKL in the germline V gene. The trim removed 1 base at V and 1 base at J, leaving 3 bases unmatched. In nucleotides, the CDR3 is TGCGCCAGCAGCCAAGTGGTAGCGGGAGGCACAGATACGCAGTATTTT. As protein: CASSQVVAGGTDTQYF.

J is TRBJ2-3 and V is TRBV2; no clear D gene. The germline CDR1 and CDR2 sequences are SNHLY and FYNNEI. This CDR3 contains 14 residues. The germline V and J ends were trimmed by 1 base and 0 bases, with 5 bases remaining between them. DNA of the CDR3: TGTGCCAGCAGTGAAGACAGCAGCACAGATACGCAGTATTTT. As protein: CASSEDSSTDTQYF.

In this sample, this clone turned up a few times. The chain uses TRBV16 and TRBJ1-2; possibly TRBD1 for D (6 bases). Germline loops: CDR1 KGHSY, CDR2 FQNENV. The CDR3 has 15 amino acids. Trimming removed 4 bases at V and 2 bases at J, with 14 bases between. The CDR3 nucleotides read TGTGCCAGCAGCCTACTAATGGGACAAAACTATGGCTACACCTTC. It codes for CASSLLMGQNYGYTF.

The chain recombines TRBV19 with TRBJ2-7, with TRBD2 matching 11 bases. This CDR3 spans 15 amino acids. The germline CDR1 and CDR2 sequences are LNHDA and SQIVND (reference sequence). V lost 3 bases, J lost 2 bases, and 3 bases stayed unmatched. The CDR3 DNA reads as TGTGCCAGTAGTATTGGACTAGCGGGCCCCTACGAGCAGTACTTC. This codes for CASSIGLAGPYEQYF.

The chain employs TRBV7-6 and TRBJ1-1; TRBD1 is a possible D gene (6 bases). From germline, CDR1 is SGHVS and CDR2 FNYEAQ. The V end was cut by 5 bases, the J end by 3 bases, with 16 bases between. The CDR3 is made up of 15 amino acids. Here the CDR3 DNA reads TGTGCCAGCAGCGTATATCTGGGACAATACACTGAAGCTTTCTTT. Translated: CASSVYLGQYTEAFF.

The chain is built from TRBV13 and TRBJ2-3, with D unclear. Between the trimmed V and J ends, which lost 1 base and 0 bases, there was a span of 8 bases. This CDR3 comprises 15 residues. Germline CDR1 is PRHDT and CDR2 is FYEKMQ (reference sequence). CDR3 sequence reads: CASSLVGASTDTQYF. Here the CDR3 DNA reads TGTGCCAGCAGCTTAGTAGGAGCTAGCACAGATACGCAGTATTTT.

The CDR3 region has the DNA TGTGCCAGTAGTAAGCACACCGGGGAGCTGTTTTTT. Its protein product is CASSKHTGELFF. The J gene is TRBJ2-2, the V gene TRBV19; D remains ambiguous. The V end lost 4 bases, the J end lost 3 bases, and 3 bases lay between the germline ends. Germline lookup yields CDR1 LNHDA and CDR2 SQIVND (reference sequence). This CDR3 is built from 12 residues.

This clone was counted once. This chain connects TRBV19 to TRBJ2-7, with 8 positions matching TRBD2. This CDR3 is 13 amino acids long. V lost 3 bases to trimming and J lost 2 bases; unmatched junction nucleotides: 0. Per the germline V gene, CDR1 is LNHDA and CDR2 is SQIVND (reference sequence). The CDR3, as DNA: TGTGCCAGTAGTATGGGACTAGCCTACGAGCAGTACTTC. Translated, it gives CASSMGLAYEQYF.

The chain recombines TRBV5-1 with TRBJ2-1, with TRBD2 matching 9 bases. The V and J ends lost 0 bases and 8 bases, in that order; junction bases with no gene match: 6. CDR3 size: 15 residues. Germline lookup yields CDR1 SGHRS and CDR2 YFSETQ. The CDR3 here is CASSLEVAGVDEQFF. The CDR3, as DNA: TGCGCCAGCAGCTTGGAGGTAGCGGGAGTCGATGAGCAGTTCTTC.

This clone has more than one count but fewer than ten. The chain joins TRBV4-2 to TRBJ2-7, with TRBD2 matching 7 bases. Germline assignment: CDR1 LGHNA and CDR2 YNFKEQ. The trim removed 5 bases at V and 0 bases at J, leaving 7 bases unmatched. The CDR3 length is 15 residues. As DNA, the CDR3 is TGTGCCAGCAGCGGGGGACTACCTAGCTCCTACGAGCAGTACTTC. It is translated as CASSGGLPSSYEQYF.

The chain links TRBV28 to TRBJ1-2; no definite D call. Trimming left V 7 bases short and J 1 base short, with 13 bases between. The V gene's germline CDR1 is MDHEN and CDR2 SYDVKM. This CDR3 spans 14 amino acids. Written as DNA, the CDR3 is TGTGCCAGCACCCCTCAACAGTTTAACTATGGCTACACCTTC. Translating gives CASTPQQFNYGYTF.

V gene TRBV15 combines with J gene TRBJ2-6; D remains unclear. Germline V gene lookup returns CDR1 LNHNV and CDR2 YYDKDF (reference sequence). Trimming took 4 bases from V and 4 from J, leaving 11 bases between them. The CDR3 spans 15 residues. The chain's CDR3 is CATSKVEAGANVLTF. The CDR3 coding sequence is TGTGCCACCAGCAAGGTTGAGGCCGGGGCCAACGTCCTGACTTTC. Based on the CDR3 plus reference TRBV15 and TRBJ2-6, the full variable domain is DAMVIQNPRYQVTQFGKPVTLSCSQTLNHNVMYWYQQKSSQAPKLLFHYYDKDFNNEADTPDNFQSRRPNTSFCFLDIRSPGLGDTAMYLCATSKVEAGANVLTFGAGSRLTVL.

J is TRBJ2-7 and V is TRBV6-6; the D is unclear. Germline V CDR1 and CDR2: MNHNY, SVGAGI (reference sequence). Trimming stripped 4 bases from V and 2 bases from J, with 9 bases between. The CDR3 runs 13 residues. CDR3 bases: TGTGCCAGCAGTTGGTCGACAACCTACGAGCAGTACTTC. This codes for CASSWSTTYEQYF.

This clone showed up just a few times. The V gene is TRBV19, the J gene TRBJ2-7; D unclear. Trimming removed 3 bases from V and 3 bases from J, with 12 bases in between. CDR3 size: 14 residues. The germline V gene has CDR1 LNHDA and CDR2 SQIVND (reference sequence). The CDR3 DNA is TGTGCCAGTAGTATGACCGCGTCAGGCTACGAGCAGTACTTC. Amino acids: CASSMTASGYEQYF.

This clone came up a few times. The genes are TRBV6-4 and TRBJ1-6; TRBD1 is a possible D gene (5 bases). Trimming shortened V by 2 bases and J by 6 bases, and 8 bases separated the two germline ends. The germline gives CDR1 MRHNA, CDR2 SNTAGT. The CDR3 has 14 amino acids. CDR3 in DNA: TGTGCCAGCAGTGACGGGGCCACTAATTCACCCCTCCACTTT. Translated, it gives CASSDGATNSPLHF.

The V and J genes are TRBV4-1 and TRBJ2-7; 9 bases are shared with TRBD2. Trimming at V came to 3 bases and at J to 2 bases, leaving 8 bases not matched to a gene. The V gene's germline CDR1 is MGHRA and CDR2 YSYEKL. The CDR3 totals 16 residues. In DNA form, the CDR3 reads TGCGCCAGCAGCCAGGCGGGGGGGCGAATGACCTACGAGCAGTACTTC. Translated: CASSQAGGRMTYEQYF.

This chain connects TRBV9 to TRBJ1-2; TRBD1 might be the D (6 bases). V was shortened by 0 bases and J by 5 bases, with 17 bases between the two germline ends. This CDR3 has 16 residues. Germline CDR1 SGDLS, CDR2 YYNGEE. The CDR3 coding sequence is TGTGCCAGCAGCGTAGATCGGGAGGGGGAATCGTATGGCTACACCTTC. Translation: CASSVDREGESYGYTF.

The V gene is TRBV6-5, the J gene TRBJ1-2; no reliable D call. This CDR3 has 13 residues. Trimming cost V 6 bases and J 2 bases, with 10 bases left between them. Germline CDR1 reads MNHEY; CDR2 reads SVGAGI. CDR3 DNA sequence: TGTGCCAGCAGCCCCTATGAGAACTATGGCTACACCTTC. It yields the protein CASSPYENYGYTF.

In this sample, this clone turned up a few times. V usage is TRBV13 and J usage is TRBJ2-2; 7 bases line up with TRBD1. The CDR3 has 17 amino acids. Trimming at V came to 1 base and at J to 5 bases, leaving 10 bases not matched to a gene. Germline V gene lookup returns CDR1 PRHDT and CDR2 FYEKMQ (reference sequence). The CDR3, as DNA: TGTGCCAGCAGCTTAGAACCCCAGGGGGTTGGGACCGGGGAGCTGTTTTTT. As protein: CASSLEPQGVGTGELFF.

The chain carries TRBV4-3 and TRBJ2-1; 8 bases line up with TRBD2. The CDR3 has 16 residues. With 5 bases clipped from V and 0 bases from J, the junction kept 6 bases outside the gene matches. The germline V gene has CDR1 LGHNA and CDR2 YSLEER. The CDR3 DNA sequence: TGCGCCAGCAGCGATTTAGCGGGGAGCTCCTACAATGAGCAGTTCTTC. The encoded protein is CASSDLAGSSYNEQFF.

The chain has TRBV7-6 and TRBJ1-2; maybe TRBD1 (6 bases). Trimming took off 5 bases at V and 6 bases at J, with 13 bases between the two ends. This CDR3 has 13 amino acids. From germline, CDR1 is SGHVS and CDR2 FNYEAQ. This chain's CDR3 is CASSLQGADGYTF. The CDR3 DNA follows: TGTGCCAGCAGCCTACAGGGAGCGGATGGCTACACCTTC.